This TCR beta chain was obtained from a study of blood T cell repertoires in COVID-19. Study information: Sample material is recorded as cDNA or gDNA derived from T cells, B-cell-depleted T cells, or PBMCs.

Repertoires were generated with immunoSEQ multiplex PCR, while TCRdb's copy carries only in-frame clones and drops some. The sample consists of a few hundred thousand clones, approximately 86% of them appearing once. V was cut by 5 bases and J by 5 bases, with 11 bases left in between. The germline V gene has CDR1 KGHDR and CDR2 SFDVKD. The CDR3 runs to 13 residues. The chain carries TRBV24-1 and TRBJ2-5, with a possible D match to TRBD2 (6 bases). Source material: PBMCs or T cells enriched from blood (not recorded which). This TCR was sampled from a woman in her sixties who had recovered from COVID-19. The CDR3 reads CATSVPGVETQYF. The CDR3 nucleotides read TGTGCCACCAGTGTCCCGGGGGTGGAGACCCAGTACTTC.